This T cell receptor beta chain is drawn from a study of human T cells and chemical hapten exposure (dated by TCRdb to the early 2020s). Broadly, across the study: For sensitization, 2% DPC in acetone was applied to an approximately 2 cm by approximately 2 cm area of upper inner arm skin. Libraries were pooled for sequencing, and per-sample TCR yields varied mainly because of small differences in library volumes within the pool. Patient blood was sampled pre-sensitization (week 0) and at 2, 6 and about 24 weeks after DPC sensitization. This study followed changes in the peripheral blood TCR repertoire in vivo during primary and secondary sensitization of alopecia patients to the hapten diphenylcyclopropenone (DPC). Throughout the approximately 23-week study period, patients were also given weekly therapeutic DPC doses on the scalp. Patch testing on the upper back used Finn chambers containing 0.01% DPC, with scoring done after 6 days according to International Contact Dermatitis Research Group standards. Blood for TCR sequencing was provided by twenty-nine alopecia patients at one to four time points (pre-sensitization, 2, 6 and 24 weeks). Most of the patients in the cohort were female, and the cohort covered alopecia areata with under or over 50% scalp involvement, alopecia totalis and alopecia universalis.

Sequences LGHDT (CDR1) and YNNKEL (CDR2) are obtained from the germline V gene (reference sequence). The CDR3 spans 16 residues, from the cysteine through the phenylalanine. The retained sequence is limited to the CDR3, 48 bases, with the frame set at the first base. V is trimmed back by 4 bases and J by 7 bases, and the junction contains 6 bases that no gene match accounts for. The protocol used for the library was RACE. This sample was sequenced with a NextSeq 500. During library preparation, unique molecular identifiers were attached to individual cDNA molecules so that TCRs could be counted quantitatively and reproducibly. For every blood RNA sample, sequencing covered both the TCR alpha and TCR beta chains. Per the original workflow: The median number of TCRs per sample was around 96,000, ranging from about 23,224 to 690,600. The Decombinator software suite was used to annotate the V, J and CDR3 of the TCR reads. For PS versus PT1 abundance plots, all samples were subsampled to the same number of TCRs (28,000). Expanded TCRs were defined as absent before sensitization and observed at least eight times at the 2-week time point. TCRdb reprocessing: public reads trimmed at Q25 with fastp, clones called with MiXCR, in-frame beta chains kept. Each record represents a unique CDR3 protein, reported with the most common genes and DNA among its rows. These V and J calls originate from TCRdb's pipeline instead of the authors' own analysis. The sample table shows about 380,000 distinct CDR3 sequences, and about 5.1% are seen once. The ten biggest clones cover 2.5% to 3% of the sample.

This clonotype was seen ten or more times. There is no known antigen for this receptor. No clone much larger than this one lies a single base away; base qualities are absent. Read against the paper, the sample's time point label means: pre-sensitization, week 0. Taken with the paper, the label for treatment or condition translates to: therapeutic diphenylcyclopropenone sensitization with weekly scalp DPC. At every patch-test visit, the blood draw took place before the patch test was put on. Patients were eligible if aged 18 to 70, diagnosed with alopecia and judged suitable for DPC therapy, and pregnant patients were excluded. Unfractionated whole blood was collected in Tempus Blood RNA tubes, and total RNA was extracted from that blood. The investigation overall reported the following: DPC sensitization did not change the number of TCRs with a frequency above 1 in 1000, and there was no evidence of changes in global repertoire structure. A positive correlation was found between the number of PT1 expanded TCRs and patch test score, with significance reached at thresholds 8, 16 and 32 but not 4. Expanded TCRs formed significantly more large CDR3 similarity clusters than pre-sensitization or healthy control sets, consistent with antigen-driven responses. Repeated subsampling changed both the strength of the expansion versus patch-test correlation and the threshold at which the correlation became significant. Because all patients had alopecia, a presumed autoimmune disease, the immune response of the patients might differ from that of healthy individuals.

The receptor's source is a woman in her forties or fifties with alopecia areata. Some clones in this sample may be carry-over from other donors' samples. The sequence joins TRBV3-1 to TRBJ2-1; TRBD2 fits 14 bases in the junction. The material sequenced was whole blood, taken in connection with sensitization to the hapten diphenylcyclopropenone (DPC). The base sequence is TGTGCCAGCAGCCCCCGAGGACTAGCGGGAGGAAATGAGCAGTTCTTC. Its protein reads: CASSPRGLAGGNEQFF.